This record concerns one TCR beta chain sequence. Its cognate antigen has yet to be identified. There are no base qualities to consult, and no much larger clone falls within one base. The germline ends are 11 bases apart after V is trimmed by 4 bases and J by 8 bases. From the cysteine up to the phenylalanine, the CDR3 has a length of 13 residues. Here the CDR3 DNA is all that survives: 39 bases in frame from base 1. As encoded in the germline V gene, CDR1 is SGHTA while CDR2 is FQGNSA. TCRbeta CDR3 regions were amplified from genomic DNA by means of the immunoSEQ Assay, a bias-controlled multiplex PCR. Turning to the authors' computational methods: Within the assay, amplification of reference gene primers was used to estimate how many nucleated cells each sample contained. Sequence reads were collapsed and filtered to measure the absolute abundance of every unique TCRbeta CDR3 rearrangement. For each sample, productive Simpson clonality was calculated by taking the square root of Simpson's diversity index across productive rearrangements. TCRdb obtained this table from immuneACCESS and retained in-frame rearrangements with V and J assigned. These tables miss some clones; where compared with another copy, unresolved V genes account for less than half of the shortfall, and the remainder is unexplained. The DNA gave D and trimming, while V, J and clone size come from that table. The sample contains more than 200,000 clones, 70% to 90% of them found a single time. The top ten clonotypes cover approximately 5.3% of the sample.

These data are taken from a study of blood T cell repertoires in COVID-19 (dated by TCRdb to the early 2020s). In the study overall: Collaborator samples came from the United States, Italy and Spain and covered acute and convalescent phases of COVID-19. The material from the prospective study consisted of cDNA or gDNA derived from T cells, B-cell-depleted T cells, or PBMCs. Deeply sampled blood TCRbeta repertoires from subjects exposed to, actively infected with, or recovered from COVID-19 were included in the dataset. The repertoires were released in a freely available public database meant as a resource for research on the immune response to SARS-CoV-2. The samples were drawn from the first 160 participants of the ongoing ImmuneRACE study and from 950 to 1,500 subjects provided by 6 global collaborators. A de-identified subject ID, COVID-19 status, age in years and sex were almost always included in the sample metadata. Where available, HLA class I and class II types were taken from metadata supplied by the sample provider and were not determined by assay-based typing.

Overall study outcomes, separate from this receptor: The quantity of clinical and demographic metadata differed by source and by participant and was supplied without curation.

One collaborating source in Seattle enrolled patients during active infection and followed them longitudinally through the course of disease. Collaborating institutions collected whole blood in K2EDTA tubes following their own protocols. For TCRbeta analysis, collaborators shipped samples as frozen whole blood, isolated PBMCs, or DNA extracted from either of those sample types. The chain is encoded by TRBV7-2 joined to TRBJ2-2, with the identity of the D gene unclear. Material: peripheral blood. The receptor was derived from an older woman with COVID-19, enrolled during active disease. The sequence in DNA is TGTGCCAGCAGCTCCAACTCCGGGGGGGAGCTGTTTTTT. Its product reads: CASSSNSGGELFF.